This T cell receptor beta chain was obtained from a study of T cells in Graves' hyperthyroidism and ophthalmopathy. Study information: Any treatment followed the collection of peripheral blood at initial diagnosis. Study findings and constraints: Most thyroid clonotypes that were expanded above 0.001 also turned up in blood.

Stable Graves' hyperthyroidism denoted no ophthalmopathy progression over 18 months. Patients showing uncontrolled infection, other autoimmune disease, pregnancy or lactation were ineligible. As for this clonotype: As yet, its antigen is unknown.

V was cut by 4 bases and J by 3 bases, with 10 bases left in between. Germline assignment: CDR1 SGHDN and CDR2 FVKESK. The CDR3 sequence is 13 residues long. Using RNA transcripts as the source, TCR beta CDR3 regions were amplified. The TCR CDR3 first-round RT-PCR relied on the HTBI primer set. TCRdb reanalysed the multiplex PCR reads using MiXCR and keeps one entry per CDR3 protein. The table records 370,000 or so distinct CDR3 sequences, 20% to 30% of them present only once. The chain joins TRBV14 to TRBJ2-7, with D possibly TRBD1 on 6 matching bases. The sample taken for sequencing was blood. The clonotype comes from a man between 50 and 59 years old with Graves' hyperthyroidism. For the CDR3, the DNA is TGTGCCAGCAGCCCCGAGGACAGCTACGAGCAGTACTTC. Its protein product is CASSPEDSYEQYF. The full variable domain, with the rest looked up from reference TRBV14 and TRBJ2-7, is EAGVTQFPSHSVIEKGQTVTLRCDPISGHDNLYWYRRVMGKEIKFLLHFVKESKQDESGMPNNRFLAERTGGTYSTLKVQPAELEDSGVYFCASSPEDSYEQYFGPGTRLTVT.